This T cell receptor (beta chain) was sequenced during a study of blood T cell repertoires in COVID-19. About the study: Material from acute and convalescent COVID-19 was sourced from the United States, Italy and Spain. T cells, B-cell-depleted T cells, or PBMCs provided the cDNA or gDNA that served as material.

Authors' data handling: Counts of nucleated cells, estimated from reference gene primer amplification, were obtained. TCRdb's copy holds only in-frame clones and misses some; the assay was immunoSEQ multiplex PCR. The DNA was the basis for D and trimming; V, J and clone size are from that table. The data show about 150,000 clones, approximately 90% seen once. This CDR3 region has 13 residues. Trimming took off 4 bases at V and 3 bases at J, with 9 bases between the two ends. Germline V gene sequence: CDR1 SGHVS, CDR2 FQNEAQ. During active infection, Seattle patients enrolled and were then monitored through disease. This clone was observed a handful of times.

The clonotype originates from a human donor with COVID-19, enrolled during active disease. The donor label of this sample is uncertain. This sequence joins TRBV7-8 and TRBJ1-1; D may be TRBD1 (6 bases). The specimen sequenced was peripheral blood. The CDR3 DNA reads TGTGCCAGCAGCTACAACAGGGACACTGAAGCTTTCTTT. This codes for CASSYNRDTEAFF.